Listed below are T cell receptor beta chains from one sample, sequenced in a study of spatial heterogeneity in lung cancer. TCRdb passed the 5' RACE reads through MiXCR, listing each CDR3 protein once. The sample lists 35,000 to 45,000 distinct CDR3 sequences; roughly 5.4% were seen once. The starting material was PBMCs, obtained at surgery. Receptors were obtained from a female donor with early-stage non-small cell lung cancer. Each CDR3 is given with its conserved first and last residue. A D gene is named only where the DNA matches it firmly. Size is stated for part of the rows, as once, few or many counts, or as a class when the clone is expanded.

TRBV28	many	.	TRBJ1-3	TGTGCCAGCAGTTTTCGCCACTCTGGAAACACCATATATTTT	CASSFRHSGNTIYF
TRBV6-2/TRBV6-3	.	TRBD2	TRBJ2-7	TGTGCCAGCAGCCCCCTCGCGGGGGGTACCTACGAGCAGTACTTC	CASSPLAGGTYEQYF
TRBV4-2	many	.	TRBJ2-3	TGTGCCAGCAGCCCACCACACCTCACAGATACGCAGTATTTT	CASSPPHLTDTQYF
TRBV4-1	many	.	TRBJ2-1	TGCGCCAGCAGCCAAGTCCGGCAGGGTGTCGACAATGAGCAGTTCTTC	CASSQVRQGVDNEQFF
TRBV4-2	many	TRBD2	TRBJ2-1	TGTGCCAGCAGCCAAGAAAGCGGGGGTTTCTACAATGAGCAGTTCTTC	CASSQESGGFYNEQFF
TRBV5-8	many	.	TRBJ2-1	TGTGCCAGCAGCTCCGCCCGGGGCGGGGGCGGATGGTATGAGCAGTTCTTC	CASSSARGGGGWYEQFF
TRBV30	many	.	TRBJ1-2	TGTGCCTGGAGTGCGGCAGGGACCCACTATGGCTACACCTTC	CAWSAAGTHYGYTF
TRBV25-1	many	.	TRBJ2-5	TGTGCCAGCAGTAAAGGACACCTTGAAGAGACCCAGTACTTC	CASSKGHLEETQYF
TRBV27	many	.	TRBJ1-1	TGTGCCAGCAGCATCGCGAGGGGGACTGAAGCTTTCTTT	CASSIARGTEAFF
TRBV27	many	.	TRBJ2-1	TGTGCCACCTCGGGTCGCTCCTACAATGAGCAGTTCTTC	CATSGRSYNEQFF
TRBV2	.	.	TRBJ1-1	TGTGCCAGTGGGCCTTCCGGCTACACTGAAGCTTTCTTT	CASGPSGYTEAFF
TRBV10-2	many	.	TRBJ2-1	TGCGCCAGCAGTGACCCCTTCTCCTCGGGGCCGCGTGAGCAGTTCTTC	CASSDPFSSGPREQFF
TRBV6-2/TRBV6-3	few	.	TRBJ2-7	TGTGCCAGCGGAAAAGGACAGAGGGGATTGGAGCAGTACTTC	CASGKGQRGLEQYF
TRBV27	few	TRBD1	TRBJ1-4	TGTGCCAGCAGTGAGCACAGGGGTGAAAAACTGTTTTTT	CASSEHRGEKLFF
TRBV5-4	few	TRBD2	TRBJ2-3	TGTGCCAGCAGCCGGACTAGCGGAGTGGGAGATACGCAGTATTTT	CASSRTSGVGDTQYF
TRBV10-3	few	.	TRBJ1-2	TGTGCCATCAGTGACTCCGGGACCGCGCTGTACACCTTC	CAISDSGTALYTF
TRBV4-1	many	.	TRBJ2-2	TGCGCCAGCAGCCATTTCCCGGAGGCCGGGGAGCTGTTTTTT	CASSHFPEAGELFF
TRBV2	few	.	TRBJ2-7	TGTGCCAGCAGAGGCAGTCCCTACGAGCAGTACTTC	CASRGSPYEQYF
TRBV20-1	many	TRBD2	TRBJ2-3	TGCAGTGCTAGATACAGCGGGGGGGCCTGGACACTTAGCACAGATACGCAGTATTTT	CSARYSGGAWTLSTDTQYF
TRBV7-9	many	.	TRBJ2-7	TGTGCCAGCAGGGGGGACTACGAGCAGTACTTC	CASRGDYEQYF
TRBV2	many	.	TRBJ2-5	TGTGCCAGCAGTGAAGAGCAGCAAGAGACCCAGTACTTC	CASSEEQQETQYF
TRBV7-9	many	.	TRBJ1-1	TGTGCCAGCAGCTTAGGAGGGCGGACTGAAGCTTTCTTT	CASSLGGRTEAFF
TRBV6-2/TRBV6-3	many	.	TRBJ1-1	TGTGCCAGCAGTTATACCCCAGGACGCGGACAGATTTTTAACACTGAAGCTTTCTTT	CASSYTPGRGQIFNTEAFF
TRBV4-1	few	.	TRBJ2-3	TGCGCCAGCAGCCAAGAGGGGGCCCTCCGGATAGATACGCAGTATTTT	CASSQEGALRIDTQYF
TRBV20-1	many	TRBD1	TRBJ1-5	TGCAGTGCTCAGGGGGTCAGTCAGCCCCAGCATTTT	CSAQGVSQPQHF
TRBV6-5	few	.	TRBJ1-1	TGTGCCAGCAGTTACTCAGGGGGTGGTGACACTGAAGCTTTCTTT	CASSYSGGGDTEAFF
TRBV7-2	many	.	TRBJ2-7	TGTGCCAGCAGCTTAGATTACGGCGAGCAGTACTTC	CASSLDYGEQYF
TRBV7-2	many	.	TRBJ1-1	TGTGCCAGCAGCTTAGTGGGCATCACTGAAGCTTTCTTT	CASSLVGITEAFF
TRBV2	.	.	TRBJ2-3	TGTGCCAGCAGTGAATGGGGGCCAGATACGCAGTATTTT	CASSEWGPDTQYF
TRBV29-1	many	.	TRBJ1-2	TGCAGCGCCTACAGGGAAGGGGTCTACACCTTC	CSAYREGVYTF
TRBV5-1	few	TRBD2	TRBJ2-7	TGCGCCAGCAGAGCGGGAGCCTACGAGCAGTACTTC	CASRAGAYEQYF
TRBV20-1	many	TRBD2	TRBJ2-7	TGCAGTGCTAGAGATCGGGGGGACTACGAGCAGTACTTC	CSARDRGDYEQYF
TRBV6-5	many	.	TRBJ2-4	TGTGCCAGCAGTCCCCTTATCCAGGGGAAGGAAACCAAAAACATTCAGTACTTC	CASSPLIQGKETKNIQYF
TRBV3-1	few	TRBD1	TRBJ1-1	TGTGCCAGCAGCCACCCTTCCCGGACAGGGGACACTGAAGCTTTCTTT	CASSHPSRTGDTEAFF
TRBV7-9	many	TRBD1	TRBJ1-1	TGTGCCAGCAGCTTAATCGCCGGGACAGGGGAAACTGAAGCTTTCTTT	CASSLIAGTGETEAFF
TRBV10-2	many	TRBD2	TRBJ2-1	TGCGCCAGCAGCCCGACTAGCGGGGGGGCAGGTAGTGAGCAGTTCTTC	CASSPTSGGAGSEQFF